This is a list of T cell receptor beta chains from one sample in a study of T cell responses to AZD1222 COVID-19 vaccine. The method was immunoSEQ multiplex PCR; TCRdb's version includes in-frame clones alone and lacks a portion of them. The sample holds 110,000 or so clones, roughly 90% seen once. Sequenced material: peripheral blood, taken on day 0 of AZD1222 vaccination. These receptors came from an adult in good health. The CDR3 runs from the conserved cysteine through the conserved F or W. D genes are given only for firm matches. Size is omitted from some rows. Given values are once, few, many or a class for expanded clones.

length: 15
size: -
V: TRBV7-3
D: -
J: TRBJ1-2
DNA: TGTGCCAGCAGCGTTAGGTTCCGGGATTACTATGGCTACACCTTC
CDR3: CASSVRFRDYYGYTF

length: 13
size: -
V: TRBV7-9
D: -
J: TRBJ1-5
DNA: TGTGCCAGCAGCTTCCGCGGGGGTGAGCCCCAGCATTTT
CDR3: CASSFRGGEPQHF

length: 15
size: once
V: TRBV6-5
D: -
J: TRBJ2-1
DNA: TGTGCCAGCAGTTACGGCCAGTGGGGGAGCAATGAGCAGTTCTTC
CDR3: CASSYGQWGSNEQFF

length: 22
size: few
V: TRBV21-1
D: -
J: TRBJ1-3
DNA: TGTGCCAGCAGCAAAGGGACCCCGAGGACAGGGTTCATGTTCAATTCTGGAAACACCATATATTTT
CDR3: CASSKGTPRTGFMFNSGNTIYF

length: 15
size: -
V: TRBV6-5
D: -
J: TRBJ1-5
DNA: TGTGCCAGCAATGTCGGAAAATATAGCAATCAGCCCCAGCATTTT
CDR3: CASNVGKYSNQPQHF

length: 18
size: medium-sized
V: TRBV24-1
D: TRBD2
J: TRBJ2-1
DNA: TGTGCCACCAGTGATAGGGCGGGGGGCTGGAGGAGTTACAATGAGCAGTTCTTC
CDR3: CATSDRAGGWRSYNEQFF

length: 15
size: -
V: TRBV4-3
D: -
J: TRBJ2-7
DNA: TGCGCCAGCAGCCAAGATAAAGAGAAGCTCTACGAGCAGTACTTC
CDR3: CASSQDKEKLYEQYF

length: 17
size: -
V: TRBV7-3
D: TRBD1
J: TRBJ1-1
DNA: TGTGCCAGCAGCTTAACGTCCCGACAGGGGCGGAACACTGAAGCTTTCTTT
CDR3: CASSLTSRQGRNTEAFF

length: 14
size: -
V: TRBV7-2
D: -
J: TRBJ1-2
DNA: TGTGCCAGCAGCCCCTCAGGTTCGAGTGTTGGCTACACCTTC
CDR3: CASSPSGSSVGYTF

length: 15
size: -
V: TRBV28
D: TRBD1
J: TRBJ1-6
DNA: TGTGCCAGCAGTTCGACAGGGACCTATAATTCACCCCTCCACTTT
CDR3: CASSSTGTYNSPLHF

length: 16
size: -
V: TRBV5-1
D: TRBD2
J: TRBJ2-3
DNA: TGCGCCAGCAGCCCAATGGCTAGCGGGGGGTCAGGTACGCAGTATTTT
CDR3: CASSPMASGGSGTQYF

length: 15
size: once
V: TRBV4-3
D: -
J: TRBJ1-5
DNA: TGCGCCAGCAGCCAAGACAGGTTGAGCAATCAGCCCCAGCATTTT
CDR3: CASSQDRLSNQPQHF

length: 14
size: -
V: TRBV7-3
D: -
J: TRBJ2-7
DNA: TGTGCCAGCAGCTTAGACGGCAGGACCTACGAGCAGTACTTC
CDR3: CASSLDGRTYEQYF

length: 13
size: -
V: TRBV25-1
D: -
J: TRBJ1-4
DNA: TGTGCCAGCAGTGGGACCGAGGTTGAAAAACTGTTTTTT
CDR3: CASSGTEVEKLFF

length: 13
size: -
V: TRBV7-3
D: -
J: TRBJ1-6
DNA: TGTGCCAGCAGCTTAACAGAAAAGCTCCCCCTCCACTTT
CDR3: CASSLTEKLPLHF

length: 15
size: -
V: TRBV6-5
D: TRBD1
J: TRBJ1-6
DNA: TGTGCCAGCAGTTTGGCGGGGACAGGGAAATCACCCCTCCACTTT
CDR3: CASSLAGTGKSPLHF